This TCR beta chain stems from a study of blood T cell repertoires in COVID-19. Study in general: Some COVID-19 samples were acute and others convalescent; all came from the United States, Italy and Spain. Nucleic acid was either cDNA or gDNA, and it came from T cells, B-cell-depleted T cells, or PBMCs.

The protocol was immunoSEQ multiplex PCR, while the TCRdb copy is restricted to in-frame clones and leaves out a portion. In the table there are about 300,000 clones, about 81% of which are singletons. It was during active infection that Seattle patients were enrolled and then longitudinally followed. This receptor was taken from a human donor with COVID-19, enrolled during active disease. The donor label of this sample is uncertain. Sequenced input: peripheral blood.

The CDR3 DNA reads as TGTGCCAGTAGTGAAGCCGGGACAGGGGGCCACGAGCAGTACTTC. Amino acids: CASSEAGTGGHEQYF. This chain links TRBV19 with TRBJ2-7; 12 bases are a match to TRBD1. In germline, CDR1 is LNHDA, CDR2 SQIVND (reference sequence). Losses at the gene ends were 5 bases for V and 5 bases for J; bases not matched to a gene: 7. The CDR3 length is 15 residues.